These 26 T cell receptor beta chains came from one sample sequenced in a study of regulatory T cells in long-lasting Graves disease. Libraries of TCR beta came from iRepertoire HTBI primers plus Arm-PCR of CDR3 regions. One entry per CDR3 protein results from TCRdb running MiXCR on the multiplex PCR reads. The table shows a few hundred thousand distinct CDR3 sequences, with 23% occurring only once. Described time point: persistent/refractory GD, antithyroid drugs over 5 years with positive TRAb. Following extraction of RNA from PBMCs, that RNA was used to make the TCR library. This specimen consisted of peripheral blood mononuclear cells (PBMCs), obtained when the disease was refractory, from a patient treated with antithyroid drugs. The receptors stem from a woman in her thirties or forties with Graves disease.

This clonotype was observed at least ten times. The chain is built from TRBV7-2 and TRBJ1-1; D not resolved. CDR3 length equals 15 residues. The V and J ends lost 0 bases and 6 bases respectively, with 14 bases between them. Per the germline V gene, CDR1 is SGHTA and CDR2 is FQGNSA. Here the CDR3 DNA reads TGTGCCAGCAGCTTAGCCCTGGTAGGCGGGTCTGAAGCTTTCTTT. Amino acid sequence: CASSLALVGGSEAFF. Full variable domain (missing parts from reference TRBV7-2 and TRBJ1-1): GAGVSQSPSNKVTEKGKDVELRCDPISGHTALYWYRQSLGQGLEFLIYFQGNSAPDKSGLPSDRFSAERTGGSVSTLTIQRTQQEDSAVYLCASSLALVGGSEAFFGQGTRLTVV.

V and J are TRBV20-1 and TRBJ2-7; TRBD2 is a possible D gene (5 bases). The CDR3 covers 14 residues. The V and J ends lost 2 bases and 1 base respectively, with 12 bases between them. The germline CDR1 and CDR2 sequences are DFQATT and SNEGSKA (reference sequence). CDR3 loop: CSARPVEGSYEQYF. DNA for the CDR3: TGCAGTGCTAGACCGGTAGAGGGTTCCTACGAGCAGTACTTC.

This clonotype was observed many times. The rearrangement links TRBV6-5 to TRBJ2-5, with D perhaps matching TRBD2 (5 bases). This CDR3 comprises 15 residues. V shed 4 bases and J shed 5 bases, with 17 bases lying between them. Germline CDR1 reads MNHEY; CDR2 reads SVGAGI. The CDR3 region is CASSLSGNSRETQYF. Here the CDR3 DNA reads TGTGCCAGCAGTTTAAGCGGAAACTCGCGGGAGACCCAGTACTTC.

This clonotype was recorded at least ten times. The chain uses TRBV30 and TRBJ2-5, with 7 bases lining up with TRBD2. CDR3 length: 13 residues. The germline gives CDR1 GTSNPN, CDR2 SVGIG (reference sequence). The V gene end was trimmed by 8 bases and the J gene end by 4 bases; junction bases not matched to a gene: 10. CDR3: CAGGWGGSETQYF. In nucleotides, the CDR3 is TGTGCCGGAGGGTGGGGGGGGTCAGAGACCCAGTACTTC.

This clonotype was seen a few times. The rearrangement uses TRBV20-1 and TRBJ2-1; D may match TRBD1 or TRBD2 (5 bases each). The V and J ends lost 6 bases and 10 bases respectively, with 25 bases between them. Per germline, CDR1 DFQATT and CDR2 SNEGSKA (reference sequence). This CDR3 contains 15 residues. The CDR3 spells CSALGVTEPSWEQFF. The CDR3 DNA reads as TGCAGTGCGCTGGGGGTCACAGAGCCATCATGGGAGCAGTTCTTC.

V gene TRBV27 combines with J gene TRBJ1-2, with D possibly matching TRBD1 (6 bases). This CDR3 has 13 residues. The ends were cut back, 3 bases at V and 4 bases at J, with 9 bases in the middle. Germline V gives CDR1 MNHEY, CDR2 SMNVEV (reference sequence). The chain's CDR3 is CASSLRGVYGYTF. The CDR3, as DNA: TGTGCCAGCAGTTTGAGGGGGGTCTATGGCTACACCTTC.

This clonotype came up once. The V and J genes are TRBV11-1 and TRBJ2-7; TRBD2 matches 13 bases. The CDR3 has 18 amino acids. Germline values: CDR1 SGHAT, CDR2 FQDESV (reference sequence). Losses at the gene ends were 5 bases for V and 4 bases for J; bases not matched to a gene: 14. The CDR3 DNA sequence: TGTGCCAGCAGCGGCCGGACTAGCGGGAGATCTGTGTGGTACGAGCAGTACTTC. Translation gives CASSGRTSGRSVWYEQYF.

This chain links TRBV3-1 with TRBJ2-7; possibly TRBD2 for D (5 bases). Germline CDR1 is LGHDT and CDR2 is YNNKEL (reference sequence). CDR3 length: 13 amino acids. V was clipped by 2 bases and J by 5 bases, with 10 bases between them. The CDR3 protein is CASSQFVGNEQYF. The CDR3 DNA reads TGTGCCAGCAGCCAATTCGTCGGGAACGAGCAGTACTTC.

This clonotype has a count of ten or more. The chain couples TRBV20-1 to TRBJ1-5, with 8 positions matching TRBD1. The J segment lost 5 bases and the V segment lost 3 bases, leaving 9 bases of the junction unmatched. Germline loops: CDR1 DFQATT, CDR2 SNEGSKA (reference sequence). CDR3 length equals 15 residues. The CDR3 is CSASRQGITDQPQHF. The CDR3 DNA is TGCAGTGCTAGTCGACAGGGGATAACGGATCAGCCCCAGCATTTT.

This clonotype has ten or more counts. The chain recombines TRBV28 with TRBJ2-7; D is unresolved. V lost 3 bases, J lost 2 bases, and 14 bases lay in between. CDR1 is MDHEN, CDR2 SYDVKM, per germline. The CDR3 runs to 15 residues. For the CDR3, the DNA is TGTGCCAGCAGTTTGGCGGCAGGACCACCCTACGAGCAGTACTTC. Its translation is CASSLAAGPPYEQYF.

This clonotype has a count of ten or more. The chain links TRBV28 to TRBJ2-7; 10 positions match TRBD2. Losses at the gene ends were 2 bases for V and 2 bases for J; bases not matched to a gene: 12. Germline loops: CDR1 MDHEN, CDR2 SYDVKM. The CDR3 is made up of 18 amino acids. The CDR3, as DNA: TGTGCCAGCAGTTTAGACTCATCGGGGACTAGCGTAACCTACGAGCAGTACTTC. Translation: CASSLDSSGTSVTYEQYF.

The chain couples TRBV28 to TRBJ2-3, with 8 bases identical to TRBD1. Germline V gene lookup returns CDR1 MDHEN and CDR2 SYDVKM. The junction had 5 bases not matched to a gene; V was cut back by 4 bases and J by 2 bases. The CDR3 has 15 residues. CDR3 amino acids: CASSSGGSFTDTQYF. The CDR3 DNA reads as TGTGCCAGCAGTTCAGGGGGCTCCTTCACAGATACGCAGTATTTT.

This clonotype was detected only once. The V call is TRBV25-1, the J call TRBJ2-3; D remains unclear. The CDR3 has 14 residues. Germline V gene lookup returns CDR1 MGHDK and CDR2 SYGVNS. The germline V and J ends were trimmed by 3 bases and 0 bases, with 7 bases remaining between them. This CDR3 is CASSDIGSTDTQYF. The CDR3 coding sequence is TGTGCCAGCAGTGACATAGGGAGCACAGATACGCAGTATTTT.

CDR3 bases: TGTGCCAGCAGTGAAGGTAGGATCTACGAGCAGTACTTC. Translation gives CASSEGRIYEQYF. This chain links TRBV2 with TRBJ2-7; D is unresolved. The V and J ends lost 1 base and 3 bases respectively, with 7 bases between them. The germline gives CDR1 SNHLY, CDR2 FYNNEI. The length of the CDR3 is 13 residues.

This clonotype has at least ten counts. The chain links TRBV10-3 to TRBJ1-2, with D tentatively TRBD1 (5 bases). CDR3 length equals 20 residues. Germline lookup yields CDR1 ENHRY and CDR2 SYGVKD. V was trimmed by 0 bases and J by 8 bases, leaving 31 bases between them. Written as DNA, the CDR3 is TGTGCCATCAGTGAGTCACCCTCCGGGACGGCGGAATCAAGGGGTGACGGCTACACCTTC. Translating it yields CAISESPSGTAESRGDGYTF.

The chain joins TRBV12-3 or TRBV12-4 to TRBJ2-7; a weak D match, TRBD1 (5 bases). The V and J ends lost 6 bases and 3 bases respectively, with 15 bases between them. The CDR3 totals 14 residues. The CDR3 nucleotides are TGTGCCAGCAGCTGGGGCCCGGCGTTCTACGAGCAGTACTTC. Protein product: CASSWGPAFYEQYF.

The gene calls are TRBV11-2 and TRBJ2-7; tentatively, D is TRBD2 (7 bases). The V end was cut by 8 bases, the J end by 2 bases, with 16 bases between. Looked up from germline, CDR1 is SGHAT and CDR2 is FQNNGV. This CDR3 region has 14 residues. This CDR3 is CASARGGGPYEQYF. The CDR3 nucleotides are TGTGCCAGCGCGAGGGGAGGGGGTCCCTACGAGCAGTACTTC.

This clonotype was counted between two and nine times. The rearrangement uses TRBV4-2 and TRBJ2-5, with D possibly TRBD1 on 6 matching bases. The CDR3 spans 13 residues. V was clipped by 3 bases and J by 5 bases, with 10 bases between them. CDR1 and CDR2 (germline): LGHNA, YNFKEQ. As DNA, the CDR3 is TGTGCCAGCAGCCAGGGGGCCGGGGAGACCCAGTACTTC. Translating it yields CASSQGAGETQYF.

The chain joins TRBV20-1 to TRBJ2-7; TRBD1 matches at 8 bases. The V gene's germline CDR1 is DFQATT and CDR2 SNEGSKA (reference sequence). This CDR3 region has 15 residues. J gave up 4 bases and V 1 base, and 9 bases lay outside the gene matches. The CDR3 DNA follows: TGCAGTGCTAGAGCGTACAGGGGGTTGGAATACGAGCAGTACTTC. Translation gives CSARAYRGLEYEQYF.

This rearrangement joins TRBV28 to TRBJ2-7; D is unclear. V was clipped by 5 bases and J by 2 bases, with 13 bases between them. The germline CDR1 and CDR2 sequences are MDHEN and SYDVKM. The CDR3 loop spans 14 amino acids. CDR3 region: CASSARTETYEQYF. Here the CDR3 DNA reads TGTGCCAGCAGTGCCCGGACGGAAACCTACGAGCAGTACTTC.

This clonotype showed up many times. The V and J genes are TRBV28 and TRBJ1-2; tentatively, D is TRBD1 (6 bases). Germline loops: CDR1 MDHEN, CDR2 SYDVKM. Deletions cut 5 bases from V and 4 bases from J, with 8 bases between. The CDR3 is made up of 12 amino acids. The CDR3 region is CASSRRGYGYTF. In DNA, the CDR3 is TGTGCCAGCAGTCGCAGGGGCTATGGCTACACCTTC.

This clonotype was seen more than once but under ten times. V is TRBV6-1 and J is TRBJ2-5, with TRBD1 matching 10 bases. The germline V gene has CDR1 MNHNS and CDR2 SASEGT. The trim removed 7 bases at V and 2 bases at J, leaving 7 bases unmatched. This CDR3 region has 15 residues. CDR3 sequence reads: CASIRGQGLQETQYF. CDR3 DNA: TGTGCCAGCATCAGGGGACAGGGGTTACAAGAGACCCAGTACTTC.

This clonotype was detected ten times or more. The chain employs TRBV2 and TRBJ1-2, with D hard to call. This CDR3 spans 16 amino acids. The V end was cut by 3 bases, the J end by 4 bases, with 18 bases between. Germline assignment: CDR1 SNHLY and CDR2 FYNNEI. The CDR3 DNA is TGTGCCAGCAGTGACGGAGCCCGTCTCCACCTCTATGGCTACACCTTC. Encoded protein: CASSDGARLHLYGYTF.

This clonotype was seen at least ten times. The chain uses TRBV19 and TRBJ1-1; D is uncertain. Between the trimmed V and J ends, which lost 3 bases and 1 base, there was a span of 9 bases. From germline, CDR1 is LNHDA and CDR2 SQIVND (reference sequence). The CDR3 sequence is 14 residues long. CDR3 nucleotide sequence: TGTGCCAGTAGTATTGGTGGATCGAACACTGAAGCTTTCTTT. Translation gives CASSIGGSNTEAFF. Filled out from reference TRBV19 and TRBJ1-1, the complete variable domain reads DGGITQSPKYLFRKEGQNVTLSCEQNLNHDAMYWYRQDPGQGLRLIYYSQIVNDFQKGDIAEGYSVSREKKESFPLTVTSAQKNPTAFYLCASSIGGSNTEAFFGQGTRLTVV.

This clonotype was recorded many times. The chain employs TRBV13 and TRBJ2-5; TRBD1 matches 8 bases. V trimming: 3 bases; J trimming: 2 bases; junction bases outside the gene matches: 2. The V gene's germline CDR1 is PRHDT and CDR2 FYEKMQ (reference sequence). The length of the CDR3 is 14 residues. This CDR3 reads CASSLGQEQETQYF. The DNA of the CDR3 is TGTGCCAGCAGCTTGGGACAGGAACAAGAGACCCAGTACTTC.

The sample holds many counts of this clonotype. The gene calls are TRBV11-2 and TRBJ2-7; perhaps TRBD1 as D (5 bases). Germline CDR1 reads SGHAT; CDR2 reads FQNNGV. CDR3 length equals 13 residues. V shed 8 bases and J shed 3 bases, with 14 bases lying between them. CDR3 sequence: CASSRANFYEQYF. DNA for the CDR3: TGTGCCAGCTCCAGGGCTAACTTCTACGAGCAGTACTTC.